Following are 32 T cell receptor beta chains from one sample sequenced in a study of blood T cell repertoires in COVID-19. Assay: immunoSEQ multiplex PCR; the TCRdb copy retains only in-frame clones and omits some. The top ten clones hold approximately 15% of a sample with 76,000 or so clones, about nine tenths of them seen once. Sequencing input: peripheral blood. The origin of the receptors is an elderly man in a cohort sampled during active COVID-19.

V is TRBV3-1 (or the pseudogene TRBV3-2) and J is TRBJ2-2; D may be TRBD1 (6 bases). The germline V gene encodes CDR1 LGHDT and CDR2 YNNKEL (reference sequence). This CDR3 spans 13 amino acids. Trimming left V 6 bases short and J 5 bases short, with 10 bases between. The CDR3 DNA reads as TGTGCCAGCAGTTCCCAGGGGACCGGGGAGCTGTTTTTT. It translates to CASSSQGTGELFF.

There are a few counts of this clone. The chain combines TRBV6-6 with TRBJ2-7; TRBD1 is a possible D gene (6 bases). CDR3 size: 17 residues. The V gene's germline CDR1 is MNHNY and CDR2 SVGAGI (reference sequence). V lost 5 bases to trimming and J lost 0 bases, with 20 bases between them. Here the CDR3 DNA reads TGTGCCAGCAGTAGATCCGGGACACCGACCCACTCCTACGAGCAGTACTTC. Protein product: CASSRSGTPTHSYEQYF.

By frequency in the sample, this clone is large. The J gene is TRBJ1-4, the V gene TRBV28; TRBD1 aligns across 9 bases. With 2 bases clipped from V and 8 bases from J, the junction kept 12 bases outside the gene matches. The CDR3 sequence is 17 residues long. Germline assignment: CDR1 MDHEN and CDR2 SYDVKM. The CDR3 loop reads CASSLPPSGTGLEKLFF. The CDR3 DNA follows: TGTGCCAGCAGTTTACCACCCTCCGGGACAGGGTTGGAAAAACTGTTTTTT.

The chain couples TRBV29-1 to TRBJ1-2, with 10 bases that match TRBD1. Germline CDR1 and CDR2: SQVTM and ANQGSEA. The trim removed 1 base at V and 5 bases at J, leaving 1 base unmatched. This CDR3 has 13 residues. The CDR3 loop is CSVEGDRGYGYTF. CDR3 nucleotide sequence: TGCAGCGTTGAAGGGGACAGGGGTTATGGCTACACCTTC.

This rearrangement joins TRBV27 to TRBJ2-6; TRBD1 might be the D (6 bases). CDR3 length equals 15 residues. Germline CDR1 reads MNHEY; CDR2 reads SMNVEV (reference sequence). Trimming stripped 2 bases from V and 1 base from J, with 6 bases between. The CDR3 nucleotides are TGTGCCAGCAGTTTAACAGGGTCTGGGGCCAACGTCCTGACTTTC. This sequence encodes CASSLTGSGANVLTF.

As concerns this clone: One end of the junction is discordant with germline, which a read error may explain. The chain combines TRBV9 with TRBJ2-1, with TRBD1 identical over 7 bases. This CDR3 region has 15 residues. From germline, CDR1 is SGDLS and CDR2 YYNGEE. CDR3 protein: CASRVVGTADNEQFF. The CDR3 bases are TGTGCCAGCAGAGTAGTGGGGACAGCCGACAATGAGCAGTTCTTC.

CDR3 loop: CASSLERVGNSPLHF. The CDR3 DNA is TGTGCCAGCAGCTTAGAGAGGGTAGGGAATTCACCCCTCCACTTT. The chain combines TRBV13 with TRBJ1-6; unclear D gene. V lost 1 base and J lost 7, with 11 bases in between. Germline loops: CDR1 PRHDT, CDR2 FYEKMQ (reference sequence). The CDR3 contains 15 residues. Drawing the rest from reference TRBV13 and TRBJ1-6, the complete variable domain is AAGVIQSPRHLIKEKRETATLKCYPIPRHDTVYWYQQGPGQDPQFLISFYEKMQSDKGSIPDRFSAQQFSDYHSELNMSSLELGDSALYFCASSLERVGNSPLHFGNGTRLTVT.

This clone has just a few counts. The genes are TRBV6-2 or TRBV6-3 and TRBJ1-1, with 9 bases identical to TRBD1. The junction had 4 bases not matched to a gene; V was cut back by 2 bases and J by 3 bases. The CDR3 consists of 15 residues. The germline V gene encodes CDR1 MNHEY and CDR2 SVGEGT. The CDR3 DNA reads TGTGCCAGCAGTTACGACCGGACAGGGGACACTGAAGCTTTCTTT. It translates to CASSYDRTGDTEAFF.

The rearrangement links TRBV7-9 to TRBJ2-7; possibly TRBD1 for D (5 bases). Trimming took 5 bases from V and 0 from J, leaving 11 bases between them. CDR3 length: 14 residues. The germline V gene has CDR1 SEHNR and CDR2 FQNEAQ (reference sequence). As DNA, the CDR3 is TGTGCCAGCAGCCTCGACAGCCACTCCTACGAGCAGTACGTC. As protein: CASSLDSHSYEQYV.

This chain links TRBV3-1 (or the pseudogene TRBV3-2) with TRBJ2-1, with 7 bases matching TRBD2. Germline CDR1 is LGHDT and CDR2 is YNNKEL (reference sequence). The V segment lost 5 bases and the J segment 7 bases; nucleotides outside the gene matches: 5. This CDR3 has 13 amino acids. CDR3 sequence: CASSGGGRNEQFF. The DNA of the CDR3 is TGTGCCAGCAGCGGGGGGGGAAGAAATGAGCAGTTCTTC.

The chain carries TRBV7-9 and TRBJ2-3, with D possibly TRBD1 on 5 matching bases. Looked up from germline, CDR1 is SEHNR and CDR2 is FQNEAQ (reference sequence). This CDR3 has 14 amino acids. V shed 6 bases and J shed 0 bases, with 10 bases lying between them. The CDR3 reads CASRETASTDTQYF. The CDR3, as DNA: TGTGCCAGCAGGGAGACAGCTAGCACAGATACGCAGTATTTT.

This clone appeared a single time. V is TRBV29-1 and J is TRBJ2-7; the D gene is possibly TRBD1 (6 bases). Germline CDR1 SQVTM, CDR2 ANQGSEA. The CDR3 runs to 12 residues. The V end lost 6 bases, the J end lost 2 bases, and 11 bases lay between the germline ends. DNA for the CDR3: TGCAGCGTCCGCAGGGGTCCCTACGAGCAGTACTTC. This codes for CSVRRGPYEQYF.

The sample holds one count of this clone. The same CDR3 is also encoded by other DNA sequences in this sample. In DNA, the CDR3 is TGCGCCAGCAGCTTGGGACAGGGTGGGACCGGGGAGCTGTTTTTT. Protein: CASSLGQGGTGELFF. The J gene is TRBJ2-2, the V gene TRBV5-1; TRBD1 matches 7 bases. This CDR3 contains 15 residues. With 0 bases clipped from V and 5 bases from J, the junction kept 4 bases outside the gene matches. Germline lookup yields CDR1 SGHRS and CDR2 YFSETQ.

This clone appeared once. The CDR3 bases are TGTGCCAGCTCAATTACAGGCTTGGGATACAATGAGCAGTTCTTC. Amino acids: CASSITGLGYNEQFF. The chain couples TRBV18 to TRBJ2-1, with D possibly being TRBD1 (5 bases). V was trimmed by 5 bases and J by 4 bases, leaving 15 bases between them. The CDR3 has 15 residues. Looked up from germline, CDR1 is KGHSH and CDR2 is LQKENI.

V usage is TRBV7-2 and J usage is TRBJ2-3; D unclear. V was cut by 5 bases and J by 4 bases, with 4 bases left in between. CDR3 size: 11 residues. Germline CDR1 reads SGHTA; CDR2 reads FQGNSA. The CDR3 reads CASSLSDTQYF. CDR3 in DNA: TGTGCCAGCAGCCTTTCAGATACGCAGTATTTT.

The chain is built from TRBV7-6 and TRBJ1-4, with D possibly matching TRBD1 (6 bases). V lost 1 base to trimming and J lost 2 bases, with 14 bases between them. Looked up from germline, CDR1 is SGHVS and CDR2 is FNYEAQ. The CDR3 extends over 17 amino acids. DNA for the CDR3: TGTGCCAGCAGCTTAGGGGCAGGGGATGGCACTAATGAAAAACTGTTTTTT. It specifies CASSLGAGDGTNEKLFF.

The chain links TRBV2 to TRBJ1-1, with 8 nucleotides matching TRBD1. Per germline, CDR1 SNHLY and CDR2 FYNNEI. This CDR3 is 15 amino acids long. V lost 7 bases to trimming and J lost 6 bases; unmatched junction nucleotides: 13. CDR3 region: CASILTGGSWAEAFF. The CDR3 DNA reads as TGTGCCAGCATCCTCACAGGGGGTTCCTGGGCTGAAGCTTTCTTT.

Here the CDR3 reads CASSLELAAANTGELFF. The CDR3 coding sequence is TGTGCCAGCAGTTTGGAGCTAGCGGCCGCGAACACCGGGGAGCTGTTTTTT. This sequence joins TRBV27 and TRBJ2-2, with TRBD2 identical over 7 bases. Germline CDR1 MNHEY, CDR2 SMNVEV (reference sequence). The V segment lost 3 bases and the J segment 0 bases; nucleotides outside the gene matches: 7. The CDR3 has 17 amino acids.

The gene calls are TRBV10-3 and TRBJ1-2; no clear D. Trimming pared 3 bases from V and 1 base from J, leaving 12 bases between. CDR1 is ENHRY and CDR2 is SYGVKD in the germline V gene. This CDR3 is 15 amino acids long. CDR3 region: CAISDPKEGNYGYTF. CDR3 DNA sequence: TGTGCCATCAGTGACCCTAAGGAGGGTAACTATGGCTACACCTTC.

This clone was found a few times. The chain uses TRBV5-4 and TRBJ2-1; 7 bases agree with TRBD2. J gave up 6 bases and V 4 bases, and 7 bases lay outside the gene matches. There are 14 residues in the CDR3. CDR1 is SGHNT and CDR2 is YYREEE in the germline V gene (reference sequence). The CDR3 DNA reads TGTGCCAGCAGCCTGGACGGGGGGACCAATGAGCAGTTCTTC. It yields the protein CASSLDGGTNEQFF.

The chain has TRBV7-2 and TRBJ1-1; D gene unclear. The CDR3 is made up of 13 amino acids. The germline CDR1 and CDR2 sequences are SGHTA and FQGNSA. Between the trimmed V and J ends, which lost 1 base and 10 bases, there was a span of 13 bases. CDR3 protein: CASSLGLPLPAFF. CDR3 nucleotides: TGTGCCAGCAGCTTAGGACTCCCCTTGCCAGCTTTCTTT.

This chain links TRBV11-2 with TRBJ2-3; TRBD2 might be the D (6 bases). Germline loops: CDR1 SGHAT, CDR2 FQNNGV. With 4 bases removed from V and 0 bases from J, the gap between germline ends came to 17 bases. The CDR3 sequence is 17 residues long. Written as DNA, the CDR3 is TGTGCCAGCAGCTCACGCAGGTGGGGGACTAGCACAGATACGCAGTATTTT. Translation gives CASSSRRWGTSTDTQYF.

The CDR3 loop reads CASSLQGAGEAFF. The CDR3 DNA is TGTGCCAGCAGCCTACAGGGGGCAGGTGAAGCTTTCTTT. The rearrangement links TRBV4-2 to TRBJ1-1, with 9 bases that match TRBD1. Germline V gives CDR1 LGHNA, CDR2 YNFKEQ. V trimming: 4 bases; J trimming: 7 bases; junction bases outside the gene matches: 4. This CDR3 comprises 13 residues.

The rearrangement uses TRBV6-5 and TRBJ2-5; 9 bases fit TRBD2. V dropped 2 bases and J dropped 4; count of bases not matched to a gene: 5. CDR3 length equals 15 residues. Germline V gene sequence: CDR1 MNHEY, CDR2 SVGAGI. DNA for the CDR3: TGTGCCAGCAGTTACGTAGCGGGGGCGAGAGAGACCCAGTACTTC. Translation gives CASSYVAGARETQYF.

This chain uses TRBV27 with TRBJ1-5; D perhaps matches TRBD1 (5 bases). The V and J ends lost 5 bases and 2 bases respectively, with 16 bases between them. Germline CDR1 and CDR2: MNHEY and SMNVEV (reference sequence). CDR3 length: 16 residues. The CDR3 spells CASSKLTPRGNQPQHF. Written as DNA, the CDR3 is TGTGCCAGCAGTAAACTAACGCCCAGGGGCAATCAGCCCCAGCATTTT.

The rearrangement uses TRBV3-1 (or the pseudogene TRBV3-2) and TRBJ1-4; 7 positions match TRBD1. The V gene end was trimmed by 5 bases and the J gene end by 4 bases; junction bases not matched to a gene: 10. The length of the CDR3 is 16 residues. Germline V lookup: CDR1 LGHDT, CDR2 YNNKEL (reference sequence). This CDR3 reads CASSIPGTEHNEKLFF. CDR3 bases: TGTGCCAGCAGCATCCCCGGGACAGAACATAATGAAAAACTGTTTTTT.

The chain is built from TRBV3-1 (or the pseudogene TRBV3-2) and TRBJ2-3; D may be TRBD2 (5 bases). The CDR3 totals 14 residues. Between the trimmed V and J ends, which lost 5 bases and 2 bases, there was a span of 11 bases. The V gene's germline CDR1 is LGHDT and CDR2 YNNKEL (reference sequence). CDR3 DNA: TGTGCCAGCAGCGAGTACGGGGACACAGATACGCAGTATTTT. It encodes CASSEYGDTDTQYF.

This clone showed up just once. The CDR3 here is CASTQGREAFF. CDR3 sequence (DNA): TGTGCCAGCACCCAAGGGAGGGAGGCTTTCTTT. The chain uses TRBV7-9 and TRBJ1-1; no clear D gene. Germline CDR1 is SEHNR and CDR2 is FQNEAQ (reference sequence). The V and J ends lost 7 bases and 11 bases respectively, with 14 bases between them. The CDR3 is 11 residues long.

The J gene is TRBJ1-2, the V gene TRBV3-1 (or the pseudogene TRBV3-2); 12 bases are shared with TRBD1. The CDR3 has 17 residues. Germline CDR1 and CDR2: LGHDT and YNNKEL (reference sequence). The J segment lost 2 bases and the V segment lost 6 bases, leaving 10 bases of the junction unmatched. In DNA, the CDR3 is TGTGCCAGCAGTAATCCGGGACAGGGGGCGCTCAACTATGGCTACACCTTC. It encodes CASSNPGQGALNYGYTF.

The table lists this clone with a count of one. V and J are TRBV7-2 and TRBJ1-2, with a possible D match to TRBD1 (5 bases). V dropped 0 bases and J dropped 5 bases, with 16 bases sitting between them. There are 16 residues in the CDR3. The germline V gene encodes CDR1 SGHTA and CDR2 FQGNSA. CDR3 sequence (DNA): TGTGCCAGCAGCTTAGCTCCGGGAGGGGAGGGATATGGCTACACCTTC. Its translation: CASSLAPGGEGYGYTF. The whole variable domain, remainder taken from reference TRBV7-2 and TRBJ1-2, is GAGVSQSPSNKVTEKGKDVELRCDPISGHTALYWYRQSLGQGLEFLIYFQGNSAPDKSGLPSDRFSAERTGGSVSTLTIQRTQQEDSAVYLCASSLAPGGEGYGYTFGSGTRLTVV.

This chain links TRBV4-2 with TRBJ2-3; possible D gene TRBD2, 7 bases. Germline loops: CDR1 LGHNA, CDR2 YNFKEQ. The V gene lost 2 bases and the J gene lost 0 bases, with 12 bases spanning the gap. This CDR3 region has 16 residues. The CDR3 DNA reads TGTGCCAGCAGCCAAAAAGGGGGGGGAAGCACAGATACGCAGTATTTT. This gives the protein CASSQKGGGSTDTQYF.

In this sample, this clone turned up a few times. J is TRBJ2-2 and V is TRBV10-3, with D possibly TRBD2 on 5 matching bases. V shed 8 bases and J shed 1 base, with 14 bases lying between them. Germline lookup yields CDR1 ENHRY and CDR2 SYGVKD. The CDR3 has 15 residues. For the CDR3, the DNA is TGTGCCATCCCCGGGGTGGGTCAGAACACCGGGGAGCTGTTTTTT. Protein sequence: CAIPGVGQNTGELFF.